The text below deals with one T cell receptor beta chain. The junction shows a germline mismatch at one end, possibly a read error. A 200 ng quantity of DNA, tens of thousands of T cell genomes, went into the sorted-subset replicate PCRs. This table comes from immunoSEQ multiplex PCR, and its TCRdb copy is limited to in-frame clones, with some not included. In the table there are 2 million to 3 million clones, approximately 92% of which are singletons. Germline assignment: CDR1 SSHAT and CDR2 FNYEAQ (reference sequence). The CDR3 sequence is 17 residues long. This specimen belongs to a study of shared clonotypes between healthy human individuals.

Specimen: naive CD4+ T cells sorted from blood. The subset here: CD45RA+ positively selected. The sequence derives from a man between 18 and 29 years old in good health. This chain joins TRBV7-7 and TRBJ2-5; TRBD2 matches 9 bases. The CDR3 loop reads CASSLDAGGGRVETQYF. CDR3 nucleotides: TGTGCTAGCAGCTTAGACGCGGGCGGCGGGAGGGTGGAGACCCAGTACTTC.